These T cell receptor beta chains were read from a single sample in a study of T-cell memory formation after mild COVID-19. A single record per CDR3 protein comes from TCRdb applying MiXCR to the 5' RACE reads. This sample carries just under 350,000 distinct CDR3 sequences, 10% to 15% of them seen once, and the ten largest clones take about a fifth. The specimen was PBMCs or a T cell subset sorted from them (not recorded which). These receptors were taken from a young man who had mild COVID-19 (a few samples of this study predate the infection). Cell type and time point are not known. The CDR3 runs from the conserved cysteine through the conserved F or W.

v_gene	j_gene	CDR3aa
TRBV27	TRBJ2-2	CASSSPGGVTGELFF
TRBV7-2	TRBJ2-5	CASSRDGGTSGGKETQYF
TRBV6-4	TRBJ2-3	CASSPVASTDTQYF
TRBV5-1	TRBJ2-1	CASTEEGWHEQFF
TRBV4-3	TRBJ2-5	CASSQDLAGAQETQYF
TRBV6-6	TRBJ1-5	CASSFRVQPQHF
TRBV6-5	TRBJ2-5	CASSYPTGSGTQYF
TRBV6-1	TRBJ2-3	CASSAAGEGTQYF
TRBV30	TRBJ2-1	CAWIQGSSYNEQFF
TRBV6-5	TRBJ2-7	CASSYSTSAGTGAYEQYF
TRBV5-1	TRBJ2-5	CASSSGQGVETQYF
TRBV7-9	TRBJ2-5	CASSLARRVRETQYF
TRBV4-1	TRBJ1-4	CASSQAQEKLFF
TRBV12-3/TRBV12-4	TRBJ2-2	CASSLAGGQGTGELFF
TRBV4-1	TRBJ1-1	CASSQDWPGGTEAFF
TRBV12-3/TRBV12-4	TRBJ1-4	CASSPTVPNEKLFF
TRBV6-1	TRBJ1-2	CASSDWTGANYGYTF
TRBV6-5	TRBJ2-5	CASGSGKTQYF
TRBV7-3	TRBJ2-1	CASSLNQGISYNEQFF
TRBV12-3/TRBV12-4	TRBJ2-4	CASSLAAKNIQYF
TRBV7-3	TRBJ2-2	CASSFTGGGELFF
TRBV5-1	TRBJ2-1	CASSPGTPLRFF
TRBV7-2	TRBJ2-7	CASSFLPGGRYYEQYF
TRBV5-1	TRBJ1-3	CASSDGTGDTIYF
TRBV7-2	TRBJ2-1	CASSLSGGNLYNEQFF
TRBV7-9	TRBJ2-3	CASSPRGFPDTQYF
TRBV7-2	TRBJ2-1	CASSFGAFDEQFF
TRBV4-1	TRBJ2-3	CASSQDSGGPDTQYF
TRBV4-1	TRBJ2-1	CASSHTRMRPGQGDNEQFF
TRBV19	TRBJ1-2	CASSIPNGYTF
TRBV7-9	TRBJ2-7	CASSLGQGRSYEQYF
TRBV7-9	TRBJ2-7	CASSLGEGREQYF
TRBV4-3	TRBJ2-3	CASSPYKDLADTQYF
TRBV6-5	TRBJ2-7	CASSSSGTGSQYF
TRBV7-3	TRBJ2-3	CASSRRGSDTQYF
TRBV5-1	TRBJ2-7	CDTKVGDRAYEQYF
TRBV15	TRBJ1-6	CATRDGHGVSPLHF
TRBV12-5	TRBJ1-1	CANQGGEGTEAFF
TRBV7-3	TRBJ2-1	CASSLGRGVWNEQFF
TRBV20-1	TRBJ1-6	CSAWDIPNSSPLHF
TRBV12-3/TRBV12-4	TRBJ1-2	CASSLTTGYGYTF
TRBV12-3/TRBV12-4	TRBJ1-2	CAAERANYGYTF
TRBV5-1	TRBJ2-1	CACRLAGDYNEQFF
TRBV20-1	TRBJ2-1	CSARTGYRINEQFF
TRBV7-2	TRBJ2-3	CASSQDAHTDTQYF
TRBV6-5	TRBJ2-5	CASRTGVVETQYF
TRBV18	TRBJ2-7	CASSLRAGGFSYEQYF
TRBV4-2	TRBJ2-5	CASSQDRGGPETQYF
TRBV7-9	TRBJ2-1	CASSLARLRPSSYNEQFF
TRBV25-1	TRBJ2-3	CASSAGWGVVGTDTQYF
TRBV2	TRBJ2-7	CASRGGPYEQYF
TRBV20-1	TRBJ1-2	CSARVLGSINYGYTF
TRBV15	TRBJ2-3	CATSRGIGGAHTDTQYF
TRBV9	TRBJ2-1	CASSEPGQGGGEQFF
TRBV7-2	TRBJ2-1	CASSRRKGLAGGNEQFF
TRBV5-1	TRBJ2-1	CASSADPGTGLRQFF